By sample fraction, the clone carrying this T cell receptor beta chain is medium-sized. The antigen is unknown. The source of the sample is a study of lung T cells in sarcoidosis with Löfgren's syndrome. Study observations and caveats: Multiple Löfgren's syndrome patients reportedly shared TRAV12-1 and TRBV2 CDR3 motifs, suggesting public CD4+ TCRs.

The CDR3 has 11 amino acids. The V gene's germline CDR1 is MNHNS and CDR2 SASEGT. V was clipped by 6 bases and J by 4 bases, with 5 bases between them. TCRdb recomputed calls from the reads with MiXCR, one row per CDR3 protein. The sample lists more than 50,000 distinct CDR3 sequences, 21% occurring once. V and J are TRBV6-1 and TRBJ2-3; D perhaps matches TRBD1 (5 bases). Sequenced input: CD4+ T cells from PBMCs. The TCR originated in a human donor with sarcoidosis (Löfgren's syndrome or another form), or a control subject (not recorded which). CDR3 in DNA: TGTGCCAGCAGGGGGCCAGATACGCAGTATTTT. This encodes CASRGPDTQYF.